A single sample is the source of the 15 T cell receptor beta chains below, sequenced in a study of Graves' ophthalmopathy and Graves' hyperthyroidism (dated by TCRdb to 2017 to 2018). The data were produced on an Illumina HiSeq 2000. For repertoire sequencing, TCR beta CDR3 regions were amplified from RNA transcripts. The first round of RT-PCR was done with HTBI primers and the Qiagen OneStep RT-PCR kit, and was followed by a second round of multiplex PCR, then size selection and purification. Clones were called with MiXCR by TCRdb after fastp trimmed the public reads at Q25, and only in-frame beta chains were retained. Here each entry gathers all rows of one CDR3 protein and keeps the most common genes and DNA. The sample data list a few hundred thousand distinct CDR3 sequences, and under 45% of these were observed just once. The top ten clones comprise less than 4.5% of the sample. The source material was peripheral blood or thyroid tissue (not recorded which). All receptors come from an adult man with Graves' hyperthyroidism.

This clonotype was found many times. V gene TRBV12-3 or TRBV12-4 combines with J gene TRBJ1-1, with 7 bases matching TRBD1. The length of the CDR3 is 15 residues. Trimming at V came to 5 bases and at J to 4 bases, leaving 10 bases not matched to a gene. The CDR3: CASSPRGQQGTEAFF. CDR3 bases: TGTGCCAGCAGTCCCCGGGGACAGCAAGGCACTGAAGCTTTCTTT.

This clonotype occurred a few times. The V gene is TRBV30, the J gene TRBJ1-1, with TRBD1 matching 8 bases. Losses at the gene ends were 3 bases for V and 0 bases for J; bases not matched to a gene: 6. The CDR3 is 15 residues long. Germline assignment: CDR1 GTSNPN and CDR2 SVGIG (reference sequence). CDR3 amino acids: CAWSNRGTMNTEAFF. CDR3 DNA sequence: TGTGCCTGGAGCAACAGGGGGACCATGAACACTGAAGCTTTCTTT.

This clonotype came up a few times. The chain recombines TRBV7-9 with TRBJ1-2, with TRBD1 as a possible D gene (6 bases). V was shortened by 6 bases and J by 4 bases, with 21 bases between the two germline ends. Per germline, CDR1 SEHNR and CDR2 FQNEAQ (reference sequence). The CDR3 covers 16 residues. The CDR3 region has the DNA TGTGCCAGCAGGGACCGGGACAATCTACTTCGCTATGGCTACACCTTC. This encodes CASRDRDNLLRYGYTF.

The genes are TRBV7-8 and TRBJ1-6, with 8 bases that match TRBD1. The V gene end was trimmed by 5 bases and the J gene end by 6 bases; junction bases not matched to a gene: 9. The germline CDR1 and CDR2 sequences are SGHVS and FQNEAQ. CDR3 length: 16 residues. CDR3 amino acids: CASSPPRTGLNSPLHF. In nucleotides, the CDR3 is TGTGCCAGCAGCCCACCTAGGACAGGGCTTAATTCACCCCTCCACTTT.

The rearrangement links TRBV12-5 to TRBJ2-2; 10 bases are a match to TRBD2. CDR1 and CDR2 (germline): LGHNT, FRNRAP. The trim removed 4 bases at V and 4 bases at J, leaving 0 bases unmatched. The CDR3 consists of 14 residues. CDR3: CASGSSGGTGELFF. The CDR3 region has the DNA TGTGCTAGTGGTTCTAGCGGGGGCACCGGGGAGCTGTTTTTT.

This clonotype was recorded at least ten times. The V gene is TRBV24-1, the J gene TRBJ2-5, with 8 bases fitting TRBD2. Trimming removed 2 bases from V and 1 base from J; junction bases left unmatched: 5. Germline V gene sequence: CDR1 KGHDR, CDR2 SFDVKD. The CDR3 length is 16 residues. The CDR3 nucleotides read TGTGCCACCAGTGATTCTGAGCGGGAGTTCCAAGAGACCCAGTACTTC. This sequence encodes CATSDSEREFQETQYF.

This clonotype was seen many times. The V gene is TRBV7-9, the J gene TRBJ1-4, with 7 nucleotides matching TRBD1. CDR1 and CDR2 from the germline V gene are SEHNR and FQNEAQ (reference sequence). This CDR3 has 15 amino acids. J was trimmed by 5 bases and V by 5 bases; bases with no gene match: 8. The CDR3 sequence: CASSRFQTGNEKLFF. As DNA, the CDR3 is TGTGCCAGCAGCCGTTTTCAGACAGGGAATGAAAAACTGTTTTTT. The full variable domain, its missing parts supplied by reference TRBV7-9 and TRBJ1-4, is DTGVSQNPRHKITKRGQNVTFRCDPISEHNRLYWYRQTLGQGPEFLTYFQNEAQLEKSRLLSDRFSAERPKGSFSTLEIQRTEQGDSAMYLCASSRFQTGNEKLFFGSGTQLSVL.

The chain combines TRBV20-1 with TRBJ1-1, with a weak D call TRBD1 (6 bases). Looked up from germline, CDR1 is DFQATT and CDR2 is SNEGSKA (reference sequence). V was cut by 3 bases and J by 4 bases, with 12 bases left in between. The CDR3 covers 13 residues. As DNA, the CDR3 is TGCAGTGCTAGGGACTTCAGGGGCACTGAAGCTTTCTTT. This codes for CSARDFRGTEAFF.

The rearrangement uses TRBV4-1 and TRBJ1-5, with D tentatively TRBD1 (5 bases). Germline lookup yields CDR1 MGHRA and CDR2 YSYEKL. Trimming took 1 base from V and 5 from J, leaving 9 bases between them. CDR3 length: 14 residues. Here the CDR3 reads CASSQGLTDQPQHF. The CDR3 region has the DNA TGCGCCAGCAGCCAAGGGTTGACAGATCAGCCCCAGCATTTT.

This chain connects TRBV2 to TRBJ1-1, with TRBD1 matching over 9 bases. Germline lookup yields CDR1 SNHLY and CDR2 FYNNEI. The CDR3 runs to 15 residues. Trimming at V came to 6 bases and at J to 2 bases, leaving 7 bases not matched to a gene. The CDR3 bases are TGTGCCAGCAGGGGGGACAGGGATTTAAACACTGAAGCTTTCTTT. Translation: CASRGDRDLNTEAFF.

This clonotype was counted ten times or more. The V gene is TRBV29-1, the J gene TRBJ1-3; possible D gene TRBD1, 5 bases. CDR1 and CDR2 (germline): SQVTM, ANQGSEA. The CDR3 has 14 residues. V lost 6 bases and J lost 0, with 12 bases in between. CDR3 DNA sequence: TGCAGCGTGAAGACGACAGTCTCTGGAAACACCATATATTTT. It codes for CSVKTTVSGNTIYF.

This clonotype showed up just a few times. The rearrangement joins TRBV3-1 to TRBJ2-5; 8 nucleotides agree with TRBD2. CDR3 size: 17 residues. Trimming took 3 bases from V and 5 from J; bases not matched to a gene: 14. Looked up from germline, CDR1 is LGHDT and CDR2 is YNNKEL (reference sequence). CDR3 in DNA: TGTGCCAGCAGCCATTCTACCCCAGGACTAGCCGTCGAGACCCAGTACTTC. It is translated as CASSHSTPGLAVETQYF.

This clonotype was seen ten or more times. V and J are TRBV2 and TRBJ1-2; perhaps TRBD1 as D (6 bases). Germline loops: CDR1 SNHLY, CDR2 FYNNEI. Trimming stripped 6 bases from V and 7 bases from J, with 12 bases between. The CDR3 is 12 residues long. CDR3: CASSGQTLGYTF. As DNA, the CDR3 is TGTGCCAGCAGCGGACAGACGCTTGGCTACACCTTC.

The chain carries TRBV12-3 or TRBV12-4 and TRBJ1-4; TRBD1 aligns across 7 bases. The CDR3 loop spans 15 amino acids. J lost 10 bases, V lost 2 bases, and 10 bases had no gene match. The CDR3 region is CASSLRDSPRGKLFF. The CDR3, as DNA: TGTGCCAGCAGTTTAAGGGACAGCCCCCGGGGAAAACTGTTTTTT.

The rearrangement joins TRBV20-1 to TRBJ2-5, with D possibly matching TRBD2 (5 bases). V was shortened by 7 bases and J by 5 bases, with 17 bases between the two germline ends. The CDR3 is 13 amino acids. Germline V gene lookup returns CDR1 DFQATT and CDR2 SNEGSKA (reference sequence). The CDR3 sequence is CSVLFGGGETQYF. The CDR3 DNA is TGCAGTGTCCTTTTCGGAGGCGGTGAGACCCAGTACTTC.